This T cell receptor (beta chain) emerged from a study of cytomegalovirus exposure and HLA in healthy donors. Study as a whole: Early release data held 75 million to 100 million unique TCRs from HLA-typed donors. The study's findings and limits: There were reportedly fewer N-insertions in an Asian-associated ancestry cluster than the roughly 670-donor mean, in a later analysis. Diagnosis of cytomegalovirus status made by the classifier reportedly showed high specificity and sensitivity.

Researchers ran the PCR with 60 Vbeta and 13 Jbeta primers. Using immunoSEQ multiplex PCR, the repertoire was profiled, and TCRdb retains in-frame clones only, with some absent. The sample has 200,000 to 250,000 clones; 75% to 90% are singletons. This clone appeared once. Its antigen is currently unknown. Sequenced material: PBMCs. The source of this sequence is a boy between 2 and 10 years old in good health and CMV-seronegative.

The CDR3 DNA reads TGTGCCAGCAGCGTGAGGGACAGGGCTCGTAACTATGGCTACACCTTC. Its translation is CASSVRDRARNYGYTF. The gene calls are TRBV11-3 and TRBJ1-2, with 9 bases lining up with TRBD1. The germline V gene has CDR1 SGHNT and CDR2 YENEEA. The CDR3 runs 16 residues. Trimming at V came to 5 bases and at J to 1 base, leaving 8 bases not matched to a gene.